Listed below are T cell receptor delta chains from one sample, sequenced in a study of DNA immune sequencing with unique molecular identifiers. TCRdb reanalysed the multiplex PCR reads with CATT. The sample holds roughly 4,900 delta-chain clones, around an eighth seen once. The sequenced sample consisted of gamma-delta T cells enriched from blood buffy coat, or unenriched PBMCs (not recorded which). The receptors come from a human donor in good health. Both conserved end residues are part of each CDR3. D genes are given only for firm matches. Expanded clones are given a class, and other clones once, few, many or no size at all.

many	TRDD3	TRDV2	TRDJ1	TGTGCCTGTGACACTATTTCGAATGAAATGGCTGGGGGACGCACCGATAAACTCATCTTT	CACDTISNEMAGGRTDKLIF
NA	TRDD3	TRDV3	TRDJ1	TGTGCCTCCCTAAACCTGCTCGAGGGGGGATACATGCCTCAGCATAAACTCATCTTT	CASLNLLEGGYMPQHKLIF
many	TRDD3	TRDV2	TRDJ1	TGTGCCTGTGAAGAGTACTGGGGGATACTTTATCCTGACACCGATAAACTCATCTTT	CACEEYWGILYPDTDKLIF
many	NA	TRDV2	TRDJ3	TGTGCCTGTGACACCTCGGGCCTGCAATCGGACTGGGATTACCTCTGGGGCACCCGACAGATGTTTTTC	CACDTSGLQSDWDYLWGTRQMFF
many	NA	TRDV2	TRDJ3	TGTGCCTGTGACACCGTACTGGGCGATGCCGGATCCTGGGACACCCGACAGATGTTTTTC	CACDTVLGDAGSWDTRQMFF
few	TRDD3	TRDV2	TRDJ1	TGTGCCTGTGACGCCGTTTTCGAGGGGGATACGAGTCCCTACACCGATAAACTCATCTTT	CACDAVFEGDTSPYTDKLIF
NA	TRDD3	TRDV2	TRDJ1	TGTGCCTGTGACACCGTGGGGGGGGATACGCGGCGGTCGTACACCGATAAACTCATCTTT	CACDTVGGDTRRSYTDKLIF
many	TRDD3	TRDV2	TRDJ1	TGTGCCTGTGATTCCATCAGTGGGGATACAACCGATAAACTCATCTTT	CACDSISGDTTDKLIF
large	TRDD3	TRDV2	TRDJ1	TGTGCCTGTGAAATAGGCCTAAACTGGGGGATACGGGCCGGGTGGAAACTCATCTTT	CACEIGLNWGIRAGWKLIF
NA	TRDD3	TRDV3	TRDJ1	TGTGCCTCCCTAAACCTGCTCGAGGGGGGATACATGCCTAAGCATAAACTCATCTTT	CASLNLLEGGYMPKHKLIF
many	TRDD3	TRDV2	TRDJ1	TGTGCCTGTGACAGAGTACTGGGGGATACGGGGTACACCGATAAACTCATCTTT	CACDRVLGDTGYTDKLIF
medium-sized	TRDD3	TRDV3	TRDJ3	TGTGCCTGCGCGCCGCCCTGGGGGTTCGATTCCTGGGACACCCGACAGATGTTTTTC	CACAPPWGFDSWDTRQMFF
NA	TRDD3	TRDV1	TRDJ1	TGTGCTCTTGGGGAACTACTGGGGGGGGACGATAAACTCATCTTT	CALGELLGGDDKLIF
medium-sized	TRDD3	TRDV3	TRDJ1	TGTGCCTTTTCCCCCGCTGGGGACTGGGGGACACCCGACACCGATAAACTCATCTTT	CAFSPAGDWGTPDTDKLIF
many	TRDD3	TRDV3	TRDJ1	TGTGCCTTTAGTGTTCGGTCTGGGGGATACTCGTTATACACCGATAAACTCATCTTT	CAFSVRSGGYSLYTDKLIF
few	TRDD2	TRDV1	TRDJ1	TGTGCTCTTGGGGAACCCTTCCTACGATGGGGGGCCTTATGTTACACCGATAAACTCATCTTT	CALGEPFLRWGALCYTDKLIF
NA	NA	TRDV1	TRDJ1	TGTGCTCTTGGGGAACGCAGGGCCCGACAGCTCATCTTT	CALGERRARQLIF
few	NA	TRDV2	TRDJ1	TGTGCCTGTGACAAGCTGGGGACAGACACCGATAAACTCATCTTT	CACDKLGTDTDKLIF
medium-sized	TRDD3	TRDV3	TRDJ1	TGTGCCTTAGGGGGGATAGGGTACACCGATAAACTCATCTTT	CALGGIGYTDKLIF
many	TRDD3	TRDV2	TRDJ1	TGTGCCTGTGACACCCTACTGGGGGATCGAGACACCGATAAACTCATCTTT	CACDTLLGDRDTDKLIF
medium-sized	TRDD3	TRDV2	TRDJ2	TGTGCCTGTGACGTTGTACTGGGGGATACGACTTTGACAGCACAACTCTTCTTT	CACDVVLGDTTLTAQLFF